One sample yielded the 26 T cell receptor beta chains listed below, sequenced in a study of blood T cell repertoires in COVID-19 (dated by TCRdb to about 2020). Libraries were made using the immunoSEQ multiplex PCR assay. The immuneACCESS repertoire file appears here via TCRdb, limited to in-frame rearrangements. These files lack a portion of the clones; in checked studies, under half of the deficit traces to unresolved V genes, and the cause of the others is not known. Counted in this sample were 310,000 or so clones; approximately 90% of them appeared once. The top ten hold roughly 2% of the sample. The sequenced sample was peripheral blood. These receptors all come from a woman between 45 and 65 years old who had recovered from COVID-19.

The chain carries TRBV5-1 and TRBJ2-3; D remains unclear. V was shortened by 2 bases and J by 2 bases, with 12 bases between the two germline ends. The CDR3 contains 15 residues. The germline gives CDR1 SGHRS, CDR2 YFSETQ. As DNA, the CDR3 is TGCGCCAGCAGCTTACAGCCCCTGATCACAGATACGCAGTATTTT. As protein: CASSLQPLITDTQYF. The full variable domain, rest sourced from reference TRBV5-1 and TRBJ2-3, is KAGVTQTPRYLIKTRGQQVTLSCSPISGHRSVSWYQQTPGQGLQFLFEYFSETQRNKGNFPGRFSGRQFSNSRSEMNVSTLELGDSALYLCASSLQPLITDTQYFGPGTRLTVL.

The chain is built from TRBV5-5 and TRBJ2-1; TRBD1 matches 9 bases. Unmatched junction bases numbered 7, after V lost 2 bases and J lost 7 bases. CDR1 and CDR2 from the germline V gene are SGHKS and YYEKEE (reference sequence). This CDR3 spans 15 amino acids. CDR3 in amino acids: CASSFGQGLGNEQFF. In DNA form, the CDR3 reads TGTGCCAGCAGCTTTGGACAGGGGTTGGGGAATGAGCAGTTCTTC.

V is TRBV14 and J is TRBJ1-2; D is unclear. Germline V CDR1 and CDR2: SGHDN, FVKESK. V was cut by 4 bases and J by 8 bases, with 14 bases left in between. This CDR3 has 13 amino acids. The CDR3 DNA is TGTGCCAGCAGCCTAAAACTAGGTCACGGCTACACCTTC. Its translation: CASSLKLGHGYTF.

This sequence joins TRBV19 and TRBJ2-2, with a weak D call TRBD2 (6 bases). Per the germline V gene, CDR1 is LNHDA and CDR2 is SQIVND (reference sequence). Trimming removed 6 bases from V and 6 bases from J, with 8 bases in between. This CDR3 contains 12 residues. CDR3 protein: CASSGRAGELFF. CDR3 nucleotides: TGTGCCAGTAGCGGGAGAGCCGGGGAGCTGTTTTTT. The variable domain in full, with the rest retrieved from reference TRBV19 and TRBJ2-2, is DGGITQSPKYLFRKEGQNVTLSCEQNLNHDAMYWYRQDPGQGLRLIYYSQIVNDFQKGDIAEGYSVSREKKESFPLTVTSAQKNPTAFYLCASSGRAGELFFGEGSRLTVL.

This clone occurred once. V gene TRBV6-4 combines with J gene TRBJ2-7; 7 bases match TRBD1. This CDR3 is built from 14 residues. Per germline, CDR1 MRHNA and CDR2 SNTAGT. V dropped 5 bases and J dropped 2; count of bases not matched to a gene: 6. CDR3: CASSRDSGPYEQYF. The CDR3, as DNA: TGTGCCAGCAGTAGGGACAGTGGTCCCTACGAGCAGTACTTC.

The chain combines TRBV5-1 with TRBJ2-7; D is uncertain. CDR3 length: 13 residues. V was cut by 0 bases and J by 4 bases, with 8 bases left in between. Germline CDR1 reads SGHRS; CDR2 reads YFSETQ. The DNA for the CDR3 is TGCGCCAGCAGCTTGGCGTTCCCTTACGAGCAGTACTTC. Translating it yields CASSLAFPYEQYF.

The genes are TRBV4-3 and TRBJ2-1; tentatively, D is TRBD2 (6 bases). This CDR3 has 15 amino acids. Trimming took 1 base from V and 4 from J, leaving 11 bases between them. Germline V CDR1 and CDR2: LGHNA, YSLEER. CDR3 loop: CASSQASGDYNEQFF. The CDR3 DNA follows: TGCGCCAGCAGCCAAGCTTCGGGGGATTACAATGAGCAGTTCTTC.

The rearrangement joins TRBV10-3 to TRBJ1-1; D uncertain. The CDR3 has 14 residues. The germline gives CDR1 ENHRY, CDR2 SYGVKD. V lost 3 bases to trimming and J lost 0 bases, with 8 bases between them. Here the CDR3 DNA reads TGTGCCATCAGTGACCCGTCTTTGAACACTGAAGCTTTCTTT. The encoded protein is CAISDPSLNTEAFF.

The chain has TRBV19 and TRBJ2-1; 7 nucleotides agree with TRBD2. CDR1 is LNHDA and CDR2 is SQIVND in the germline V gene (reference sequence). The CDR3 length is 15 residues. The ends lost 1 base at V and 6 bases at J; junction bases unmatched: 6. CDR3 nucleotide sequence: TGTGCCAGTAGTATAGTGGGGGGGGTGATCAATGAGCAGTTCTTC. Residues: CASSIVGGVINEQFF. The full variable domain, rest sourced from reference TRBV19 and TRBJ2-1, is DGGITQSPKYLFRKEGQNVTLSCEQNLNHDAMYWYRQDPGQGLRLIYYSQIVNDFQKGDIAEGYSVSREKKESFPLTVTSAQKNPTAFYLCASSIVGGVINEQFFGPGTRLTVL.

This clone was seen a single time. The rearrangement links TRBV9 to TRBJ1-2; D unresolved. The CDR3 totals 14 residues. V lost 3 bases and J lost 4, with 13 bases in between. In germline, CDR1 is SGDLS, CDR2 YYNGEE. DNA for the CDR3: TGTGCCAGCAGCGAGGTCCCCGGGATCTATGGCTACACCTTC. It yields the protein CASSEVPGIYGYTF.

Only one count was recorded for this clone. V and J are TRBV4-1 and TRBJ1-1; D is possibly TRBD1 (6 bases). This CDR3 contains 16 residues. The V gene's germline CDR1 is MGHRA and CDR2 YSYEKL. With 3 bases removed from V and 13 bases from J, the gap between germline ends came to 27 bases. CDR3 in amino acids: CASSQILQGRRDKVFF. As DNA, the CDR3 is TGCGCCAGCAGCCAGATATTACAGGGAAGGAGAGACAAAGTTTTCTTT.

The chain employs TRBV28 and TRBJ2-1; D uncertain. Germline CDR1 reads MDHEN; CDR2 reads SYDVKM. This CDR3 spans 19 amino acids. With 3 bases removed from V and 6 bases from J, the gap between germline ends came to 27 bases. The CDR3 nucleotides are TGTGCCAGCAGTTTGTTGGGTTTCTCTGGCGGCAGCCCCCCCAATGAGCAGTTCTTC. This encodes CASSLLGFSGGSPPNEQFF.

The V gene is TRBV7-2, the J gene TRBJ2-4; weak D call: TRBD1 (6 bases). Germline CDR1 and CDR2: SGHTA and FQGNSA. The ends were cut back, 1 base at V and 4 bases at J, with 11 bases in the middle. This CDR3 region has 15 residues. The CDR3 nucleotides read TGTGCCAGCAGCTTAGTTACCAGGGGTAAAAACATTCAGTACTTC. Protein sequence: CASSLVTRGKNIQYF.

The chain couples TRBV6-6 to TRBJ1-3; weak D call: TRBD1 (6 bases). Germline CDR1 and CDR2: MNHNY and SVGAGI (reference sequence). V lost 6 bases and J lost 1, with 16 bases in between. The CDR3 is 16 residues long. The CDR3: CASSLLQGPSGNTIYF. The CDR3 DNA sequence: TGTGCCAGCAGCCTACTACAGGGACCTTCTGGAAACACCATATATTTT.

V usage is TRBV7-2 and J usage is TRBJ2-2; D unresolved. V was pared by 0 bases and J by 3 bases, with 8 bases between. The V gene's germline CDR1 is SGHTA and CDR2 FQGNSA. The CDR3 totals 15 residues. The CDR3 loop reads CASSLALGYTGELFF. CDR3 bases: TGTGCCAGCAGCTTAGCGCTAGGATACACCGGGGAGCTGTTTTTT.

The chain recombines TRBV7-2 with TRBJ2-7, with D perhaps matching TRBD2 (5 bases). Looked up from germline, CDR1 is SGHTA and CDR2 is FQGNSA. V was trimmed by 1 base and J by 6 bases, leaving 10 bases between them. The CDR3 is made up of 13 amino acids. DNA for the CDR3: TGTGCCAGCAGCTTAGTTAGACGGGGCGAGCAGTACTTC. Translating gives CASSLVRRGEQYF.

CDR3 residues: CASSLFPYSNQPQHF. Here the CDR3 DNA reads TGTGCCAGCAGTTTATTCCCCTATAGCAATCAGCCCCAGCATTTT. The chain uses TRBV27 and TRBJ1-5, with D unresolved. In germline, CDR1 is MNHEY, CDR2 SMNVEV (reference sequence). The V end was cut by 1 base, the J end by 0 bases, with 7 bases between. The CDR3 is made up of 15 amino acids.

The chain links TRBV9 to TRBJ2-1; TRBD2 agrees at 12 bases. Losses at the gene ends were 4 bases for V and 8 bases for J; bases not matched to a gene: 10. The V gene's germline CDR1 is SGDLS and CDR2 YYNGEE. This CDR3 is 16 amino acids long. The CDR3 coding sequence is TGTGCCAGCAGCAGCCCCGGGACTAGCGGGCGGGATGAGCAGTTCTTC. Its translation: CASSSPGTSGRDEQFF.

This clone was seen just once. Written as DNA, the CDR3 is TGCGCCAGCAGCCAAGATCACTTGGAGGTTTTAGAGGGCTACACCTTC. This codes for CASSQDHLEVLEGYTF. The chain recombines TRBV4-1 with TRBJ1-2; no clear D. CDR3 length: 16 amino acids. The germline V and J ends were trimmed by 0 bases and 8 bases, with 19 bases remaining between them. The germline V gene encodes CDR1 MGHRA and CDR2 YSYEKL.

The genes are TRBV4-3 and TRBJ2-1; 9 positions agree with TRBD1. The germline V gene encodes CDR1 LGHNA and CDR2 YSLEER. The length of the CDR3 is 13 residues. The CDR3 region is CVLNRTGDNEQFF. DNA for the CDR3: TGCGTCCTAAATCGGACAGGGGACAATGAGCAGTTCTTC.

The chain uses TRBV7-2 and TRBJ1-1; 9 bases match TRBD1. The CDR3 consists of 16 residues. CDR1 is SGHTA, CDR2 FQGNSA, per germline. The V segment lost 1 base and the J segment 4 bases; nucleotides outside the gene matches: 7. The CDR3 DNA reads as TGTGCCAGCAGCTTAGGATTCCGGACAGGGGTCACTGAAGCTTTCTTT. As protein: CASSLGFRTGVTEAFF.

The V call is TRBV5-1, the J call TRBJ2-2; TRBD2 aligns across 7 bases. Germline V gene data show CDR1 as SGHRS and CDR2 as YFSETQ. This CDR3 is 16 amino acids long. J gave up 4 bases and V 3 bases, and 9 bases lay outside the gene matches. CDR3 DNA sequence: TGCGCCAGCAGCTCTCAGGGAGGGCGCGGCACCGGGGAGCTGTTTTTT. Amino acid sequence: CASSSQGGRGTGELFF.

This sequence joins TRBV6-6 and TRBJ1-1; TRBD1 is a possible D gene (5 bases). The V and J ends lost 5 bases and 1 base respectively, with 8 bases between them. Germline V gene lookup returns CDR1 MNHNY and CDR2 SVGAGI (reference sequence). This CDR3 spans 13 amino acids. CDR3 coding DNA: TGTGCCAGCAGTAACCAGGGGAACACTGAAGCTTTCTTT. It translates to CASSNQGNTEAFF.

The sample holds one count of this clone. The chain has TRBV5-1 and TRBJ1-4; TRBD1 matches at 7 bases. J was trimmed by 0 bases and V by 1 base; bases with no gene match: 6. The CDR3 extends over 17 amino acids. Germline CDR1 and CDR2: SGHRS and YFSETQ. CDR3 loop: CASSLTGTDPTNEKLFF. DNA of the CDR3: TGCGCCAGCAGCTTGACCGGGACAGACCCAACTAATGAAAAACTGTTTTTT.

Regarding this clone: Germline is not matched at one junction end, which may reflect a read error. The chain joins TRBV5-1 to TRBJ1-2; D remains unclear. Germline V lookup: CDR1 SGHRS, CDR2 YFSETQ. The CDR3 totals 13 residues. The CDR3 sequence is CASRLDGAHGYTF. CDR3 nucleotides: TGCGCCAGCAGATTGGACGGAGCACATGGCTACACCTTC.

The chain couples TRBV28 to TRBJ2-7, with 7 bases fitting TRBD2. There are 15 residues in the CDR3. Per the germline V gene, CDR1 is MDHEN and CDR2 is SYDVKM. Germline trimming cut 5 bases from V and 7 bases from J; bases unmatched to any gene: 14. The CDR3 DNA is TGTGCCAGCAGTCAGTTTGGGGGAGGGACTGAAGAGCAGTACTTC. It codes for CASSQFGGGTEEQYF.